Listed below are T cell receptor beta chains from one sample, sequenced in a study of cytomegalovirus exposure and HLA in healthy donors. Assay used: immunoSEQ multiplex PCR; TCRdb lists only in-frame clones, some missing. This sample has 150,000 to 200,000 clones, with 75% to 80% found just once. Material for sequencing was PBMCs. Every receptor here comes from a man in his forties or fifties in good health and CMV-seropositive. Both conserved end residues are part of each CDR3. The D gene is left open where the match is weak. For some rows the clone size is stated as once, few or many, or as a class when expanded; others skip it.

abundance	d_gene	j_gene	v_gene	CDR3aa	CDR3nt
.	TRBD1	TRBJ2-7	TRBV28	CASRGTDLTGAYYEQYF	TGTGCCAGCAGGGGGACCGACTTGACAGGGGCCTACTACGAGCAGTACTTC
.	TRBD2	TRBJ2-7	TRBV28	CASSLAGGTYEQYF	TGTGCCAGCAGTTTAGCGGGAGGGACCTACGAGCAGTACTTC
.	TRBD2	TRBJ2-3	TRBV5-6	CASSSFMTPSGSTSDTQYF	TGTGCCAGCAGCTCGTTTATGACACCTAGCGGGAGTACGTCAGATACGCAGTATTTT
once	TRBD1	TRBJ1-1	TRBV5-4	CASRDQGENTEAFF	TGTGCCAGCAGGGATCAGGGGGAGAACACTGAAGCTTTCTTT
.	.	TRBJ2-3	TRBV2	CASSDGGSQSDTQYF	TGTGCCAGCAGTGATGGGGGGAGTCAGTCAGATACGCAGTATTTT
.	.	TRBJ1-4	TRBV5-1	CASSLGGSEKLFF	TGCGCCAGCAGCTTAGGTGGGAGTGAAAAACTGTTTTTT
once	.	TRBJ1-3	TRBV5-6	CASSKFGARSYSGNTIYF	TGTGCCAGCAGTAAGTTTGGGGCACGATCGTATTCTGGAAACACCATATATTTT
.	TRBD1	TRBJ2-3	TRBV2	CASKIETGGTDTQYF	TGTGCCAGCAAAATAGAGACAGGGGGAACAGATACGCAGTATTTT
.	.	TRBJ1-4	TRBV6-5	CASKSGKNEKLFF	TGTGCCAGCAAGAGCGGGAAGAATGAAAAACTGTTTTTT
.	TRBD1	TRBJ2-7	TRBV27	CASSLSTGTGIAEQYF	TGTGCCAGCAGTTTATCCACCGGGACAGGGATAGCCGAGCAGTACTTC
.	.	TRBJ1-1	TRBV10-1	CASSESGGSTEAFF	TGCGCCAGCAGTGAGTCGGGGGGGAGCACTGAAGCTTTCTTT
.	.	TRBJ1-5	TRBV18	CASSPEAGVGQPQHF	TGTGCCAGCTCACCAGAAGCAGGGGTGGGTCAGCCCCAGCATTTT
.	.	TRBJ2-5	TRBV5-4	CASSSPGHRQETQYF	TGTGCCAGCAGCTCCCCGGGACACCGCCAAGAGACCCAGTACTTC
.	TRBD2	TRBJ2-7	TRBV5-4	CASSRGSGSSMAHEQYF	TGTGCCAGCAGCCGGGGTAGCGGGAGTAGTATGGCCCACGAGCAGTACTTC
.	.	TRBJ2-7	TRBV7-9	CSSSSETAYEQYF	TGTTCCAGCAGTTCAGAAACAGCCTACGAGCAGTACTTC
few	.	TRBJ2-7	TRBV7-9	CASSLGSKSSYEQYF	TGTGCCAGCAGCTTAGGGAGCAAGAGCTCCTACGAGCAGTACTTC
once	TRBD2	TRBJ2-7	TRBV9	CASSVGEGLAQNEQYF	TGTGCCAGCAGCGTTGGAGAGGGACTAGCGCAGAACGAGCAGTACTTC
.	TRBD1	TRBJ2-6	TRBV29-1	CSVASARDREKSGANVLTF	TGCAGCGTTGCCTCTGCCCGGGACAGGGAAAAATCTGGGGCCAACGTCCTGACTTTC
.	.	TRBJ2-7	TRBV2	CASSVAERSYEQYF	TGTGCCAGCAGTGTAGCGGAGCGCTCCTACGAGCAGTACTTC
.	TRBD1	TRBJ2-5	TRBV5-1	CASFDRVPETQYF	TGCGCCAGCTTCGACAGGGTCCCAGAGACCCAGTACTTC
.	TRBD2	TRBJ2-1	TRBV25-1	CASSEYGGGYNEQFF	TGTGCCAGCAGTGAATATGGCGGGGGATACAATGAGCAGTTCTTC
.	.	TRBJ2-1	TRBV2	CASSGTDYNEQFF	TGTGCCAGCAGTGGGACAGACTACAATGAGCAGTTCTTC
.	.	TRBJ2-7	TRBV21-1	CASNEEGLVLGQYF	TGTGCCAGCAACGAGGAGGGACTAGTTCTTGGGCAGTACTTC
.	TRBD1	TRBJ1-5	TRBV5-1	CASSLTGEGNQPQHF	TGCGCCAGCAGCTTAACAGGGGAAGGCAATCAGCCCCAGCATTTT
once	TRBD2	TRBJ2-1	TRBV7-6	CASSLTSGKNEQFF	TGTGCCAGCAGCTTAACTAGCGGGAAGAATGAGCAGTTCTTC
once	TRBD1	TRBJ1-4	TRBV28	CASSFGWDRVNEKLFF	TGTGCCAGCAGTTTCGGCTGGGACAGGGTTAATGAAAAACTGTTTTTT
.	.	TRBJ1-5	TRBV7-8	CASSLVRRGYNQPQHF	TGTGCCAGCAGCTTAGTTCGACGGGGTTATAATCAGCCCCAGCATTTT
.	.	TRBJ1-4	TRBV5-1	CASRRREGSEKLFF	TGCGCCAGCAGGCGAAGGGAGGGGAGTGAAAAACTGTTTTTT
.	TRBD1	TRBJ2-7	TRBV5-1	CASSLGGTGGYEQYF	TGCGCCAGCAGCTTGGGAGGGACAGGGGGCTACGAGCAGTACTTC
few	TRBD1	TRBJ1-4	TRBV28	CASSQPGTGVEKLFF	TGTGCCAGCAGTCAGCCCGGGACAGGGGTTGAAAAACTGTTTTTT
once	.	TRBJ2-1	TRBV28	CASSVGGYNEQFF	TGTGCCAGCAGCGTGGGAGGCTACAATGAGCAGTTCTTC
once	TRBD1	TRBJ2-6	TRBV5-4	CASSWGQGALSGANGLTF	TGTGCCAGCAGCTGGGGACAGGGGGCTCTCTCTGGGGCCAACGGCCTGACTTTC
.	.	TRBJ1-1	TRBV23-1	CASSRLSKNTEAFF	TGCGCCAGCAGTCGCTTGTCTAAGAACACTGAAGCTTTCTTT
.	TRBD1	TRBJ1-5	TRBV30	CAYSQGYSNQPQHF	TGTGCCTACTCACAGGGGTATAGCAATCAGCCCCAGCATTTT
.	TRBD1	TRBJ2-1	TRBV7-9	CASSAQGAGEQFF	TGTGCCAGCAGCGCGCAGGGGGCGGGTGAGCAGTTCTTC
.	TRBD1	TRBJ2-1	TRBV19	CASSVTGGQYNEQFF	TGTGCCAGTAGCGTAACAGGGGGTCAATACAATGAGCAGTTCTTC
.	TRBD1	TRBJ2-1	TRBV27	CASSPGYRGGEQFF	TGTGCCAGCAGCCCAGGTTACAGGGGTGGCGAGCAGTTCTTC
.	TRBD1	TRBJ1-1	TRBV5-1	CASSGQAVNTEAFF	TGCGCCAGCAGCGGACAGGCCGTGAACACTGAAGCTTTCTTT
.	.	TRBJ2-2	TRBV5-1	CASSDLTRVPGELFF	TGCGCCAGCAGCGACCTCACTAGAGTCCCCGGGGAGCTGTTTTTT
.	TRBD2	TRBJ2-3	TRBV5-1	CASRGGLQTDTQYF	TGCGCCAGCCGGGGAGGGTTACAGACAGATACGCAGTATTTT
.	TRBD2	TRBJ2-5	TRBV5-1	CASSRGLAEGETQYF	TGCGCCAGCAGCCGAGGACTAGCGGAAGGGGAGACCCAGTACTTC
once	.	TRBJ1-1	TRBV9	CASSSRTGSDTEAFF	TGTGCCAGCAGCAGCCGGACGGGGTCGGACACTGAAGCTTTCTTT
.	.	TRBJ2-7	TRBV5-1	CASKYGGVGDDEQYF	TGCGCCAGCAAGTATGGAGGGGTAGGGGATGACGAGCAGTACTTC
.	.	TRBJ2-1	TRBV6-5	CASSYSGRAYNEQFF	TGTGCCAGCAGTTACTCTGGCAGGGCCTACAATGAGCAGTTCTTC